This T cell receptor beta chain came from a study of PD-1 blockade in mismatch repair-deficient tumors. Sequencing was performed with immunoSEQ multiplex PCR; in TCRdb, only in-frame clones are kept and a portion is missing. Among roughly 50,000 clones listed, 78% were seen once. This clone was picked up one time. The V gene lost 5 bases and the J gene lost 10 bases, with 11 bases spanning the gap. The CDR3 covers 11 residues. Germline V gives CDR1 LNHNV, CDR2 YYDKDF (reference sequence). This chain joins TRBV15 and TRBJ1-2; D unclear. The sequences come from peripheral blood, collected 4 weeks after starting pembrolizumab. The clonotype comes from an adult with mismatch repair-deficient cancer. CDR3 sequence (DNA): TGTGCCACCAGCTCAGAGATAGACTACACCTTC. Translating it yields CATSSEIDYTF. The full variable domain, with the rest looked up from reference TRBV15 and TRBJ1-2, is DAMVIQNPRYQVTQFGKPVTLSCSQTLNHNVMYWYQQKSSQAPKLLFHYYDKDFNNEADTPDNFQSRRPNTSFCFLDIRSPGLGDTAMYLCATSSEIDYTFGSGTRLTVV.